The next 13 T cell receptor beta chains were all read from a single sample in a study of cytomegalovirus exposure and HLA in healthy donors. The PCR made use of 60 Vbeta and 13 Jbeta primers. Assay used: immunoSEQ multiplex PCR; TCRdb lists only in-frame clones, some missing. The sample carries about 160,000 clones, about 81% recorded once. The specimen sequenced was PBMCs. Every receptor here comes from a woman aged 18-29 years in good health and CMV-seronegative.

The rearrangement links TRBV5-5 to TRBJ1-2; no reliable D call. CDR1 is SGHKS, CDR2 YYEKEE, per germline (reference sequence). The CDR3 consists of 15 residues. V was clipped by 1 base and J by 3 bases, with 13 bases between them. This CDR3 is CASSLIPSSHYGYTF. In DNA form, the CDR3 reads TGTGCCAGCAGCTTGATTCCCTCTTCCCACTATGGCTACACCTTC.

The rearrangement uses TRBV7-8 and TRBJ1-4; 8 bases match TRBD1. The CDR3 is 15 amino acids. V gave up 3 bases and J gave up 8 bases; unmatched junction bases: 8. Germline-derived CDR1 and CDR2 are SGHVS and FQNEAQ. Here the CDR3 reads CASSFRTGKVEKLFF. CDR3 nucleotide sequence: TGTGCCAGCAGCTTCCGGACAGGGAAAGTCGAAAAACTGTTTTTT.

The V gene is TRBV28, the J gene TRBJ1-5, with D perhaps TRBD1 (6 bases). Trimming pared 5 bases from V and 6 bases from J, leaving 14 bases between. The CDR3 covers 14 residues. CDR1 and CDR2 from the germline V gene are MDHEN and SYDVKM. CDR3 loop: CASSGSRGSQPQHF. The CDR3 DNA reads as TGTGCCAGCAGTGGAAGCAGGGGTAGTCAGCCCCAGCATTTT.

This clone was detected a few times. The J gene is TRBJ1-5, the V gene TRBV5-1, with TRBD1 matching over 7 bases. This CDR3 comprises 14 residues. Trimming removed 1 base from V and 7 bases from J; junction bases left unmatched: 5. Germline V gene sequence: CDR1 SGHRS, CDR2 YFSETQ. The CDR3 reads CASSLTGVGQPQHF. The CDR3 coding sequence is TGCGCCAGCAGCTTGACAGGGGTAGGGCAGCCCCAGCATTTT.

The rearrangement links TRBV27 to TRBJ2-3, with 10 positions matching TRBD1. The CDR3 spans 16 residues. The V segment lost 1 base and the J segment 4 bases; nucleotides outside the gene matches: 5. Germline CDR1 reads MNHEY; CDR2 reads SMNVEV (reference sequence). CDR3 DNA sequence: TGTGCCAGCAGTTTATGGAGACAGGGGGCTTCAGATACGCAGTATTTT. It specifies CASSLWRQGASDTQYF.

This clone was seen a few times. The chain is built from TRBV7-3 and TRBJ1-3; possibly TRBD1 for D (6 bases). Trimming stripped 5 bases from V and 0 bases from J, with 8 bases between. Germline CDR1 reads SGHTA; CDR2 reads FQGTGA. CDR3 length: 14 residues. CDR3 amino acids: CASSLDSSGNTIYF. CDR3 DNA sequence: TGTGCCAGCAGCCTGGACAGCTCTGGAAACACCATATATTTT.

The chain links TRBV10-3 to TRBJ1-1; the match to TRBD1 covers 9 bases. This CDR3 is built from 15 residues. V shed 6 bases, J shed 1 base, and the junction held 6 bases outside the gene matches. CDR1 is ENHRY and CDR2 is SYGVKD in the germline V gene. The CDR3 here is CAIRSSQGANTEAFF. CDR3 nucleotides: TGTGCCATCAGATCCTCACAGGGGGCGAACACTGAAGCTTTCTTT.

This clone was seen once. The chain has TRBV7-9 and TRBJ1-2; 9 positions match TRBD1. The CDR3 is 16 residues long. With 5 bases clipped from V and 4 bases from J, the junction kept 11 bases outside the gene matches. CDR1 and CDR2 from the germline V gene are SEHNR and FQNEAQ (reference sequence). CDR3 DNA: TGTGCCAGCAGCCAAAGAAACAGGGGGCGAGTCTATGGCTACACCTTC. Translation: CASSQRNRGRVYGYTF.

This clone was counted between two and nine times. The chain uses TRBV19 and TRBJ2-3; TRBD1 might be the D (5 bases). This CDR3 contains 19 residues. From germline, CDR1 is LNHDA and CDR2 SQIVND (reference sequence). Trimming shortened V by 5 bases and J by 0 bases, and 24 bases separated the two germline ends. The CDR3 bases are TGTGCCAGTAGTGGCGACTTGGACACCTACCCCTTTAGCACAGATACGCAGTATTTT. It codes for CASSGDLDTYPFSTDTQYF.

This clone has a single count. The chain recombines TRBV19 with TRBJ1-5, with D hard to call. V gave up 3 bases and J gave up 6 bases, with 12 bases separating them. The CDR3 has 14 residues. The V gene's germline CDR1 is LNHDA and CDR2 SQIVND (reference sequence). CDR3 sequence reads: CASSIVEGRQPQHF. DNA of the CDR3: TGTGCCAGTAGTATCGTGGAGGGTCGTCAGCCCCAGCATTTT. The variable domain in full, with the rest retrieved from reference TRBV19 and TRBJ1-5, is DGGITQSPKYLFRKEGQNVTLSCEQNLNHDAMYWYRQDPGQGLRLIYYSQIVNDFQKGDIAEGYSVSREKKESFPLTVTSAQKNPTAFYLCASSIVEGRQPQHFGDGTRLSIL.

DNA of the CDR3: TGTGCCAGCAGCCCCGGGGTAGGGATCCAAACTGAAGCTTTCTTT. It specifies CASSPGVGIQTEAFF. This sequence joins TRBV28 and TRBJ1-1; D not resolved. Germline CDR1 is MDHEN and CDR2 is SYDVKM. CDR3 size: 15 residues. V was shortened by 6 bases and J by 5 bases, with 19 bases between the two germline ends.

V usage is TRBV5-4 and J usage is TRBJ2-7; D perhaps matches TRBD2 (6 bases). The CDR3 spans 16 residues. V was clipped by 0 bases and J by 5 bases, with 18 bases between them. CDR1 is SGHNT and CDR2 is YYREEE in the germline V gene (reference sequence). In nucleotides, the CDR3 is TGTGCCAGCAGCTTGGTTGGGGCGGGACGAGGCCACGAGCAGTACTTC. Translating gives CASSLVGAGRGHEQYF. The whole variable domain, filled in from reference TRBV5-4 and TRBJ2-7, reads ETGVTQSPTHLIKTRGQQVTLRCSSQSGHNTVSWYQQALGQGPQFIFQYYREEENGRGNFPPRFSGLQFPNYSSELNVNALELDDSALYLCASSLVGAGRGHEQYFGPGTRLTVT.

V is TRBV9 and J is TRBJ2-3; TRBD2 matches at 8 bases. This CDR3 has 15 amino acids. Per germline, CDR1 SGDLS and CDR2 YYNGEE. V lost 1 base and J lost 2; bases outside the gene matches: 3. CDR3 region: CASSVKAGDTDTQYF. The DNA of the CDR3 is TGTGCCAGCAGCGTAAAAGCGGGAGACACAGATACGCAGTATTTT.